The sequence of this TCR beta chain was determined in a study of T-cell reconstitution after alpha-beta-depleted transplantation in children. Overall study findings and caveats: T-cell counts and diversity at one year following transplant were attributed mainly to newly produced T cells. Several hundred expanded graft clones reportedly supplied alpha-beta T cells about two months after transplant.

Molecular barcoding with unique molecular identifiers was used for the TCRbeta library. MiXCR, applied by TCRdb to the PCR reads, yields one record per CDR3 protein. The data contain 450,000 to 600,000 distinct CDR3 sequences, about 11% of them singletons. Germline-derived CDR1 and CDR2 are SGHDT and YYEEEE. With V trimmed by 3 bases and J by 6 bases, 10 bases remained unmatched. This CDR3 has 15 amino acids. The sample holds a few counts of this clonotype. The antigen remains unidentified. The sequencing here drew on PBMCs, taken before TCRalphabeta/CD19-depleted stem cell transplant. The sequence came from a child younger than 10 with inherited bone marrow failure, due to receive a stem cell transplant. V and J are TRBV5-6 and TRBJ2-7; 9 bases map to TRBD2. The CDR3 region is CASSSVSGSPLEQYF. The DNA of the CDR3 is TGTGCCAGCAGCTCCGTTAGCGGGAGCCCGCTCGAGCAGTACTTC.